This TCR beta chain was documented in a study of CD8+ T cells in alopecia areata. This CDR3 is built from 13 residues. Trimming cost V 1 base and J 5 bases, with 8 bases left between them. Germline lookup yields CDR1 GTSNPN and CDR2 SVGIG (reference sequence). Extracted RNA was reverse transcribed into cDNA, the sequencing template. Repertoires were generated with immunoSEQ multiplex PCR, while TCRdb's copy carries only in-frame clones and drops some. The data contain hundreds of thousands of clones, about three fifths of them singletons. PBMCs yielded sorted CD4+ and CD8+ T cells. This chain joins TRBV30 and TRBJ1-4; D remains unclear. The receptor's source is a human donor with alopecia areata. Sequencing was performed on CD4+ T cells sorted from blood, taken at week 0. The CDR3 DNA reads as TGTGCCTGGAGTGGGACGGACAATGAAAAACTGTTTTTT. It encodes CAWSGTDNEKLFF.